The rows below give T cell receptor beta chains drawn from one sample of a study of T-cell reconstitution after alpha-beta-depleted transplantation in children. TCRdb fed the PCR reads into MiXCR, producing one record per CDR3 protein. The sample shows about 420,000 distinct CDR3 sequences, about 16% of them seen only once. The sequencing here drew on PBMCs, mostly from graft donor cells, taken 360 days after TCRalphabeta/CD19-depleted stem cell transplant. These receptors were collected from a boy in the first two years of life who had a stem cell transplant for Wiskott-Aldrich syndrome, so the T cells may come from the graft donor. The conserved cysteine and the conserved F or W are not part of the CDR3 here. D genes are given only for firm matches. Size is stated for part of the rows, as once, few or many counts, or as a class when the clone is expanded.

D gene,V gene,clone size,J gene,CDR3 protein
.,TRBV20-1,few,TRBJ2-3,SARGQPEVGTDTQY
.,TRBV20-1,few,TRBJ2-7,SATTPTRSYEQY
.,TRBV10-3,.,TRBJ1-2,AISGGGGYGYT
.,TRBV4-3,few,TRBJ1-2,ASSQDSKRGYGYT
.,TRBV7-2,.,TRBJ2-7,ASSLFTSPPIYEQY
TRBD1,TRBV6-6,.,TRBJ1-5,ASSHGQGPQH
.,TRBV6-2/TRBV6-3,.,TRBJ2-7,ASSYSDTTYEQY
.,TRBV15,few,TRBJ2-5,ATSRDIQETQY
.,TRBV6-2/TRBV6-3,once,TRBJ2-1,ASSYSLGSYNEQF
TRBD2,TRBV5-1,few,TRBJ2-7,ASSLAGLADPRYEQY
.,TRBV10-3,few,TRBJ2-2,AISESGLTPRELF
TRBD2,TRBV5-8,few,TRBJ2-5,ASSLGLAGPLRETQY
TRBD1,TRBV4-1,many,TRBJ2-1,ASSQVVQGVAYNEQF
.,TRBV6-5,.,TRBJ1-6,ASSYDGTNSPLH
TRBD2,TRBV12-3/TRBV12-4,few,TRBJ2-7,ASSPEGLAGGYEQY
TRBD1,TRBV29-1,few,TRBJ1-3,SAKQDRGNTIY
.,TRBV15,few,TRBJ1-1,ATSRGRTIEAF
TRBD1,TRBV2,.,TRBJ2-7,ASSTTLRTGFDEQY
TRBD2,TRBV7-9,few,TRBJ2-3,ASSSRLAGDTDTQY
TRBD1,TRBV12-3/TRBV12-4,.,TRBJ1-4,ASSANRGSNEKLF
TRBD2,TRBV18,few,TRBJ2-5,ASPIKASGRMDQETQY
TRBD2,TRBV7-2,.,TRBJ2-7,ASSRGGTSPLEQY
TRBD1,TRBV10-3,many,TRBJ2-7,AISESDRGTYEQY
TRBD1,TRBV5-1,.,TRBJ2-5,ASSLATGVETQY
.,TRBV4-3,few,TRBJ2-3,ASSQVTGARTDTQY
TRBD2,TRBV5-1,.,TRBJ2-7,ASSLTPGTSGYEQY